The entry below gives a single TCR beta chain sequence along with its context. Profiled with immunoSEQ multiplex PCR; TCRdb holds only in-frame clones, not every one. Of 370,000 or so clones listed, 80% to 90% were seen once; the top ten hold about 1.5%. The V gene lost 2 bases and the J gene lost 5 bases, with 5 bases spanning the gap. Per germline, CDR1 LNHDA and CDR2 SQIVND (reference sequence). The CDR3 has 12 residues. The data belong to a study of blood T cell repertoires in COVID-19. As for the study in general: The United States, Italy and Spain provided the acute and convalescent COVID-19 samples.

The TCR was taken from a man aged 30 to 39 who had recovered from COVID-19. The chain is built from TRBV19 and TRBJ2-3; no firm D call. Sequencing was done on a sample of PBMCs or T cells enriched from blood (not recorded which). CDR3 sequence (DNA): TGTGCCAGTAGTATAACTCGAGATACGCAGTATTTT. Amino acid sequence: CASSITRDTQYF. Using reference TRBV19 and TRBJ2-3 for the parts outside the CDR3, the full variable domain is DGGITQSPKYLFRKEGQNVTLSCEQNLNHDAMYWYRQDPGQGLRLIYYSQIVNDFQKGDIAEGYSVSREKKESFPLTVTSAQKNPTAFYLCASSITRDTQYFGPGTRLTVL.